A single sample is the source of the 10 T cell receptor beta chains below, sequenced in a study of CD8+CD57+ T cells in acquired aplastic anemia. The study profiled TCR beta VDJ and CDR3 using genomic DNA as template. TCRdb analysed the reads with MiXCR anew, one entry per CDR3 protein. This table has more than 150,000 distinct CDR3 sequences, 64% appearing once. What was sequenced was sorted CD4+, CD8+, or CD8+CD57+ T cells (not recorded which) from PBMCs. All receptors come from a human donor with severe aplastic anemia or a healthy control (not recorded which).

This clonotype was seen many times. The chain employs TRBV5-1 and TRBJ2-5; D might be TRBD1 (5 bases). The CDR3 sequence is 14 residues long. Germline assignment: CDR1 SGHRS and CDR2 YFSETQ. Between the trimmed V and J ends, which lost 3 bases and 2 bases, there was a span of 11 bases. As DNA, the CDR3 is TGCGCCAGCAGCTCGCCGACAGAACAAGAGACCCAGTACTTC. Translation gives CASSSPTEQETQYF.

The chain recombines TRBV2 with TRBJ1-2; D might be TRBD1 (5 bases). CDR3 length equals 13 residues. Trimming shortened V by 2 bases and J by 8 bases, and 12 bases separated the two germline ends. Per germline, CDR1 SNHLY and CDR2 FYNNEI. Here the CDR3 DNA reads TGTGCCAGCAGTGAAACCCCCCAGGGAGGCTACACCTTC. It codes for CASSETPQGGYTF.

The rearrangement uses TRBV25-1 and TRBJ1-4; tentatively, D is TRBD1 (6 bases). This CDR3 has 16 residues. V dropped 4 bases and J dropped 1 base, with 13 bases sitting between them. The V gene's germline CDR1 is MGHDK and CDR2 SYGVNS. The CDR3 nucleotides read TGTGCCAGCAGTGGCCGGGACATGATAACTAATGAAAAACTGTTTTTT. As protein: CASSGRDMITNEKLFF.

The chain has TRBV24-1 and TRBJ2-7; D possibly corresponds to TRBD2 (6 bases). Germline CDR1 reads KGHDR; CDR2 reads SFDVKD. Trimming took off 7 bases at V and 3 bases at J, with 15 bases between the two ends. This CDR3 contains 14 residues. In DNA, the CDR3 is TGTGCCACCAGCGGGGGACGGACACACTACGAGCAGTACTTC. Translated: CATSGGRTHYEQYF.

The V gene is TRBV7-9, the J gene TRBJ1-1, with D hard to call. The germline CDR1 and CDR2 sequences are SEHNR and FQNEAQ (reference sequence). The CDR3 is 14 amino acids. The germline V and J ends were trimmed by 1 base and 5 bases, with 11 bases remaining between them. For the CDR3, the DNA is TGTGCCAGCAGCTTAGAGGGAGGATCGACTGAAGCTTTCTTT. It yields the protein CASSLEGGSTEAFF.

As for this clonotype: An end of the junction differs from the germline gene, which may be a read error. The rearrangement uses TRBV20-1 and TRBJ1-2; a possible D gene is TRBD1 (6 bases). The CDR3 has 12 residues. Germline loops: CDR1 DFQATT, CDR2 SNEGSKA (reference sequence). CDR3 sequence reads: CSARGRGDGYAF. Written as DNA, the CDR3 is TGCAGTGCTAGAGGCAGGGGAGATGGCTACGCCTTC.

This sequence joins TRBV20-1 and TRBJ2-2; TRBD2 agrees at 11 bases. The ends lost 5 bases at V and 1 base at J; junction bases unmatched: 12. Germline V lookup: CDR1 DFQATT, CDR2 SNEGSKA (reference sequence). CDR3 size: 18 residues. CDR3 DNA sequence: TGCAGTGCTGCCGGTCGTGGCCTAGCGGGGGGGAACACCGGGGAGCTGTTTTTT. This translates into CSAAGRGLAGGNTGELFF.

This rearrangement joins TRBV20-1 to TRBJ1-1, with TRBD1 identical over 8 bases. Germline V gene sequence: CDR1 DFQATT, CDR2 SNEGSKA (reference sequence). Trimming cost V 4 bases and J 3 bases; bases outside gene matches: 7. This CDR3 is built from 14 residues. The CDR3 protein is CSAIRGPRDTEAFF. DNA for the CDR3: TGCAGTGCTATCAGGGGGCCTCGGGACACTGAAGCTTTCTTT.

The sample holds many counts of this clonotype. The V gene is TRBV12-3 or TRBV12-4, the J gene TRBJ2-7; D is undetermined. V was clipped by 3 bases and J by 6 bases, with 12 bases between them. The CDR3 length is 13 residues. The CDR3 is CASSFGPSLEQYF. The CDR3 coding sequence is TGTGCCAGCAGTTTTGGCCCTTCTCTCGAGCAGTACTTC.

This clonotype was recorded many times. The chain carries TRBV13 and TRBJ1-1; D ambiguous. Deletions cut 7 bases from V and 5 bases from J, with 8 bases between. CDR3 length equals 11 residues. CDR1 is PRHDT, CDR2 FYEKMQ, per germline (reference sequence). The CDR3: CASTGGTEAFF. The CDR3 nucleotides are TGTGCCAGCACAGGCGGGACTGAAGCTTTCTTT.